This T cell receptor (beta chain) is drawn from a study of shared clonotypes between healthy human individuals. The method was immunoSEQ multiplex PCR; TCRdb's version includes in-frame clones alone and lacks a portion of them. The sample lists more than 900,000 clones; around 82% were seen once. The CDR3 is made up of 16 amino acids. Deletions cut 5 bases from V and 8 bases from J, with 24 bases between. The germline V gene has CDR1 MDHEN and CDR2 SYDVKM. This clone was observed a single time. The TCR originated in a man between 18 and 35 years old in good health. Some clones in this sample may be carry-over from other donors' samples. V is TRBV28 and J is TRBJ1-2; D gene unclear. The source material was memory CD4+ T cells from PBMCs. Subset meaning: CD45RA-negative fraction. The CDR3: CASSPHPPDVWRGYTF. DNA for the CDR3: TGTGCCAGCAGTCCCCACCCCCCGGACGTCTGGCGGGGCTACACCTTC.